The clone carrying this TCR beta chain was found many times. The antigen remains undetermined. This sample was included in a study of Graves' ophthalmopathy and Graves' hyperthyroidism. General observations from the study: Discriminating ophthalmopathy from stable hyperthyroidism, a 13-signature model attained a sensitivity of over 85% and a specificity of around 77%. Detection in blood was also observed for most expanded thyroid clonotypes above 0.001 frequency. With roughly 69% sensitivity and approximately 73% specificity, the model predicted ophthalmopathy progression.

TCR beta CDR3 amplification used RNA transcripts. HTBI-primed RT-PCR formed the first round, and a multiplex PCR formed the second. From the multiplex PCR reads, TCRdb called clonotypes with MiXCR, one entry per CDR3 protein. Of under 350,000 distinct CDR3 sequences detected, 17% appear once; the ten largest clones hold about 12%. CDR1 and CDR2 from the germline V gene are MNHEY and SVGAGI. This CDR3 is 13 amino acids long. Trimming pared 0 bases from V and 5 bases from J, leaving 7 bases between. The receptor was isolated from an adult man with Graves' ophthalmopathy. The chain couples TRBV6-5 to TRBJ2-5, with D unclear. Material for sequencing was peripheral blood. Here the CDR3 reads CASSYSSAETQYF. The DNA of the CDR3 is TGTGCCAGCAGTTACTCGAGTGCGGAGACCCAGTACTTC.